This T cell receptor beta chain was sequenced during a study of blood T cell repertoires in COVID-19. The wider study: The cDNA or gDNA used as material had been derived from T cells, B-cell-depleted T cells, or PBMCs.

Those enrolled in Seattle joined during active infection and were followed longitudinally afterward. This clone appeared a single time. Authors' analysis steps: Using reference gene primer amplification, nucleated cell counts were estimated. The data were produced by immunoSEQ multiplex PCR, yet TCRdb's version contains in-frame clones alone and is incomplete. V and J calls and clone size are given by that table; D and trimming were obtained from the DNA. Found here are some 260,000 clones, 88% of them singletons; the top ten hold 9.5% to 13%. The V gene lost 0 bases and the J gene lost 7 bases, with 13 bases spanning the gap. CDR3 length: 14 amino acids. Per the germline V gene, CDR1 is SGHAT and CDR2 is FQNNGV.

This clonotype was sampled from a woman aged 70-85 years with COVID-19, enrolled during active disease. Input material: peripheral blood. V gene TRBV11-2 combines with J gene TRBJ2-7; possibly TRBD2 for D (6 bases). The CDR3 DNA reads TGTGCCAGCAGCTTAGATCGTCAGGGAGGTGAGCAGTACTTC. Amino acids: CASSLDRQGGEQYF.